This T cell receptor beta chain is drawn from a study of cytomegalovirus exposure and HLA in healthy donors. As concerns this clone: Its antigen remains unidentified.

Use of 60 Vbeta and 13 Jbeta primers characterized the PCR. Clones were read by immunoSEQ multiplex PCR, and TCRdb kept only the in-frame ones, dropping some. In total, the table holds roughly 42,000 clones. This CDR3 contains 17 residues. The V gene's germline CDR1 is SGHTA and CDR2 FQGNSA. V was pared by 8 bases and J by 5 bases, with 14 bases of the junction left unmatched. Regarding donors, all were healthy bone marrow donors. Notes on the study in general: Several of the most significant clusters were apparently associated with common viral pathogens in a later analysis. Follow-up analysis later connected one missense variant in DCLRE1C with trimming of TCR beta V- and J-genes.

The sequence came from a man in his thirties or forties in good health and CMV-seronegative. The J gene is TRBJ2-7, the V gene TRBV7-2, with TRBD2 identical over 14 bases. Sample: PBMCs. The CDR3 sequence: CASSLLEGLAGADEQYF. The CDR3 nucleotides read TGTGCCAGCTCCCTATTGGAGGGACTAGCGGGAGCGGACGAGCAGTACTTC.